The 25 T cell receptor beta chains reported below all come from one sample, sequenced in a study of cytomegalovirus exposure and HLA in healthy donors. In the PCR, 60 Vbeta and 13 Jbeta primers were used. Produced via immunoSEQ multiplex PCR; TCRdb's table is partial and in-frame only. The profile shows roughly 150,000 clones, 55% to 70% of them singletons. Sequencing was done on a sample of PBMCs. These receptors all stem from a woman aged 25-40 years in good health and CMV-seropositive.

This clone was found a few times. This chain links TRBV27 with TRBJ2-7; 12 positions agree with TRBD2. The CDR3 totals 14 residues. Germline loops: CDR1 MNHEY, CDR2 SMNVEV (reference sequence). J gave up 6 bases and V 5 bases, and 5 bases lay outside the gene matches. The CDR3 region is CASSGLAGRGEQYF. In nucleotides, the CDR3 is TGTGCCAGCAGTGGACTAGCGGGAAGAGGCGAGCAGTACTTC.

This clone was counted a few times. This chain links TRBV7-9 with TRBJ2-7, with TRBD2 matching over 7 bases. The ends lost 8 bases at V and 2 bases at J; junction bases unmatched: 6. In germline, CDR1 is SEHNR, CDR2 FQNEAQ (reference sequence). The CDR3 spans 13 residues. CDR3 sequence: CASDAGAPYEQYF. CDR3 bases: TGTGCCAGCGACGCGGGAGCCCCCTACGAGCAGTACTTC.

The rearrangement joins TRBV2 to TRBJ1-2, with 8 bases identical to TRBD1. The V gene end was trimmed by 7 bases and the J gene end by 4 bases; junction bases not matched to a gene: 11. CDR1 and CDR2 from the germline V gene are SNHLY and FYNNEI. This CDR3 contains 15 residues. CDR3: CASTRGQGGPYGYTF. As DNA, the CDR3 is TGTGCCAGCACCCGTGGACAGGGTGGCCCCTATGGCTACACCTTC.

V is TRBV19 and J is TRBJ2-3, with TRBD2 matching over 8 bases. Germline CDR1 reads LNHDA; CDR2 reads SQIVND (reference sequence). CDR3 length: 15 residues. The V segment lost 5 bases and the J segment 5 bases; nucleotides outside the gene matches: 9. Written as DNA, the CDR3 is TGTGCCAGTAGTCTCAGCGGGAGTAGGGTAGATACGCAGTATTTT. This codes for CASSLSGSRVDTQYF. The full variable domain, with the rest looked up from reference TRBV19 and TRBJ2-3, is DGGITQSPKYLFRKEGQNVTLSCEQNLNHDAMYWYRQDPGQGLRLIYYSQIVNDFQKGDIAEGYSVSREKKESFPLTVTSAQKNPTAFYLCASSLSGSRVDTQYFGPGTRLTVL.

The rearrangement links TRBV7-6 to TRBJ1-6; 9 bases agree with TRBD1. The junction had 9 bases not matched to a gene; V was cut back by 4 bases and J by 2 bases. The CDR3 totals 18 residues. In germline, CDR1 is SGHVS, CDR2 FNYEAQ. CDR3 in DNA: TGTGCCAGCAGCTCGGGACAGGGAGGAATAACCTATAATTCACCCCTCCACTTT. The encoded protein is CASSSGQGGITYNSPLHF.

CDR3 in DNA: TGCGCCAGCAGCCTCAGCGGGAGGGCCAAGGGCGATGAGCAGTTCTTC. Translating it yields CASSLSGRAKGDEQFF. This sequence joins TRBV5-1 and TRBJ2-1; 10 nucleotides align to TRBD2. The ends lost 4 bases at V and 8 bases at J; junction bases unmatched: 12. This CDR3 has 16 amino acids. Germline V gives CDR1 SGHRS, CDR2 YFSETQ. Supplemented by reference TRBV5-1 and TRBJ2-1, the full variable domain reads KAGVTQTPRYLIKTRGQQVTLSCSPISGHRSVSWYQQTPGQGLQFLFEYFSETQRNKGNFPGRFSGRQFSNSRSEMNVSTLELGDSALYLCASSLSGRAKGDEQFFGPGTRLTVL.

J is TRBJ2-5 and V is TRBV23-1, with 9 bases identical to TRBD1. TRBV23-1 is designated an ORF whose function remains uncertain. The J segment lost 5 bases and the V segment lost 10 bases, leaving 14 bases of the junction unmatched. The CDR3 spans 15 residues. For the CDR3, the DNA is TGCGCCAACTCAACGGCCGGGACAGGGTTGGAGACCCAGTACTTC. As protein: CANSTAGTGLETQYF.

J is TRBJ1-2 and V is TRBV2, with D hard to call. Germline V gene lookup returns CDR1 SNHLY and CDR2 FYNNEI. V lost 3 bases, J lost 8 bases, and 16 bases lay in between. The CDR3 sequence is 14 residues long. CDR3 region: CASSERRMALGYTF. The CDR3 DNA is TGTGCCAGCAGTGAGAGGCGCATGGCCCTAGGCTACACCTTC.

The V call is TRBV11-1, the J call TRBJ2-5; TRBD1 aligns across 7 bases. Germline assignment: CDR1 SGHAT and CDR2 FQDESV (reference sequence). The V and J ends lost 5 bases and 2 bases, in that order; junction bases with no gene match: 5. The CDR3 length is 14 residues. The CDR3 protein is CASSPGTVQETQYF. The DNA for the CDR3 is TGTGCCAGCAGCCCAGGGACAGTGCAAGAGACCCAGTACTTC.

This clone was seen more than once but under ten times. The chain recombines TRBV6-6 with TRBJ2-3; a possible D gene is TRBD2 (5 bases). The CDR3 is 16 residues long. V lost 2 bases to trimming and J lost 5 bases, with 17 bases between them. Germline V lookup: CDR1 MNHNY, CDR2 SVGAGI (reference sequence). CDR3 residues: CASSYPGTEKGDTQYF. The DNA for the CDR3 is TGTGCCAGCAGTTACCCGGGAACCGAGAAAGGAGATACGCAGTATTTT.

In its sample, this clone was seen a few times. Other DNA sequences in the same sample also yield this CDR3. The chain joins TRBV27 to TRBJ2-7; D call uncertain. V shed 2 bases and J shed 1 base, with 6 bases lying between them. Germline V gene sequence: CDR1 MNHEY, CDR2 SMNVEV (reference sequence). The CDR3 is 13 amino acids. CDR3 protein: CASSLARSYEQYF. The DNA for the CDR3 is TGTGCCAGCAGTTTAGCACGGTCCTACGAGCAGTACTTC.

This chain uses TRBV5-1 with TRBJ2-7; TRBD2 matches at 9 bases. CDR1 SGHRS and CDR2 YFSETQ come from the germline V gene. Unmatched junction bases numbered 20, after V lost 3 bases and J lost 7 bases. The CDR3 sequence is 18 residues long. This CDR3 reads CASSYPAGGVLSPREQYF. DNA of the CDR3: TGCGCCAGCAGCTACCCGGCGGGAGGGGTTCTCAGTCCGCGGGAGCAGTACTTC.

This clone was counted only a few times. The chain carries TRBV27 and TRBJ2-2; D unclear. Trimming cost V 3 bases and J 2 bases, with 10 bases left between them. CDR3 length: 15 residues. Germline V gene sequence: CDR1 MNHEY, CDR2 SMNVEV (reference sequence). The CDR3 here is CASSLWQANTGELFF. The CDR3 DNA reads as TGTGCCAGCAGTTTGTGGCAGGCCAACACCGGGGAGCTGTTTTTT.

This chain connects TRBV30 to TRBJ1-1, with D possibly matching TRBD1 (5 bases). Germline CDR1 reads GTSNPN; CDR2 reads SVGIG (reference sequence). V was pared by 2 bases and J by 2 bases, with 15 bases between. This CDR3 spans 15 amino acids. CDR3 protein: CAWSLGWGGNTEAFF. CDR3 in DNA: TGTGCCTGGAGTCTCGGGTGGGGGGGAAACACTGAAGCTTTCTTT.

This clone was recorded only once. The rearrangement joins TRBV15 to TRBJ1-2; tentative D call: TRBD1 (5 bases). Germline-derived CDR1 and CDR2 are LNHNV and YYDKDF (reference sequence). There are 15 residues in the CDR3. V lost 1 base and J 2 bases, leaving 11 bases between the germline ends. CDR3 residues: CATSRGAGINYGYTF. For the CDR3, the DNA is TGTGCCACCAGCAGAGGGGCAGGGATCAACTATGGCTACACCTTC. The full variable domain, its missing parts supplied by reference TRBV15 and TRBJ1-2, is DAMVIQNPRYQVTQFGKPVTLSCSQTLNHNVMYWYQQKSSQAPKLLFHYYDKDFNNEADTPDNFQSRRPNTSFCFLDIRSPGLGDTAMYLCATSRGAGINYGYTFGSGTRLTVV.

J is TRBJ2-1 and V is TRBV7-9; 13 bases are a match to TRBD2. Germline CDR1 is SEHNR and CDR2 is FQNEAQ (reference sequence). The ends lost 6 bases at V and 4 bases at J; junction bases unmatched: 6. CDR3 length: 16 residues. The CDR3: CASSYPGLAGYNEQFF. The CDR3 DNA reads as TGTGCCAGCAGTTACCCGGGACTAGCGGGGTACAATGAGCAGTTCTTC.

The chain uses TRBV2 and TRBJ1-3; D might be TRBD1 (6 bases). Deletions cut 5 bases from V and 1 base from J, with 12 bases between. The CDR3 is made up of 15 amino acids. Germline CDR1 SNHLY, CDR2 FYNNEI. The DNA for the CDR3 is TGTGCCAGCAGTCTTGGCAGGGGTTCTGGAAACACCATATATTTT. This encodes CASSLGRGSGNTIYF.

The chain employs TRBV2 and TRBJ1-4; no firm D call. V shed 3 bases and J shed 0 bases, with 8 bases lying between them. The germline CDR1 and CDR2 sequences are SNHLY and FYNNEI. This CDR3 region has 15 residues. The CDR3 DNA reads TGTGCCAGCAGTGACAGTAGCGCAACTAATGAAAAACTGTTTTTT. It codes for CASSDSSATNEKLFF.

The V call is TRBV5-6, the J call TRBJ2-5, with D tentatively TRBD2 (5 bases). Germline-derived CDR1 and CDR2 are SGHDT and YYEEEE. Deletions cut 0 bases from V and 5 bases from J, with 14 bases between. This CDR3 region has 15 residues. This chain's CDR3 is CASSLVSGERETQYF. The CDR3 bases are TGTGCCAGCAGCTTGGTGTCCGGGGAGAGGGAGACCCAGTACTTC.

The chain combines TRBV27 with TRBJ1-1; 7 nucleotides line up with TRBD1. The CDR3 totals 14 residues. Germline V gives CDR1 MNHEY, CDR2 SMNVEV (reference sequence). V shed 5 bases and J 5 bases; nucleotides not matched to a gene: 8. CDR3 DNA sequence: TGTGCCAGCAGTCTAAACAGGGGAACGACTGAAGCTTTCTTT. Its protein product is CASSLNRGTTEAFF.

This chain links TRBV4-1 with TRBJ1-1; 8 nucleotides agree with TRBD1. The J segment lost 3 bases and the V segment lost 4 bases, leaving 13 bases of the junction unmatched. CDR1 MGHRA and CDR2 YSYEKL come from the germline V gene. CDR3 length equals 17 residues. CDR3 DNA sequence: TGCGCCAGCAGCCTAGGGACAGGTCGTGGCTGGGACACTGAAGCTTTCTTT. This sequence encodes CASSLGTGRGWDTEAFF.

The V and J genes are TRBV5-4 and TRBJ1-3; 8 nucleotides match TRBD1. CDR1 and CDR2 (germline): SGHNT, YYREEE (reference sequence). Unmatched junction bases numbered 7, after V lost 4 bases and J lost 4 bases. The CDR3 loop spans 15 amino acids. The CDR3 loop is CASSIAGQVGNTIYF. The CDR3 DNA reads TGTGCCAGCAGCATTGCGGGACAGGTCGGAAACACCATATATTTT.

CDR3 region: CASSQPQLAGGSTDTQYF. The CDR3 coding sequence is TGTGCCAGCAGCCAGCCCCAACTAGCGGGGGGCAGCACAGATACGCAGTATTTT. This chain links TRBV11-2 with TRBJ2-3; TRBD2 aligns across 12 bases. Germline V gives CDR1 SGHAT, CDR2 FQNNGV. Trimming at V came to 5 bases and at J to 0 bases, leaving 9 bases not matched to a gene. CDR3 size: 18 residues.

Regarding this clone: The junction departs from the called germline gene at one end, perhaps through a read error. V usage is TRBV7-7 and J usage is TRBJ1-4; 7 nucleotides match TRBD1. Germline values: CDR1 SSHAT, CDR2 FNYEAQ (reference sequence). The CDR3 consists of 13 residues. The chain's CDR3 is CASSRDRNEKLFF. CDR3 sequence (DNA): TGTGCTAGCAGCCGGGACAGAAATGAAAAACTGTTTTTT.

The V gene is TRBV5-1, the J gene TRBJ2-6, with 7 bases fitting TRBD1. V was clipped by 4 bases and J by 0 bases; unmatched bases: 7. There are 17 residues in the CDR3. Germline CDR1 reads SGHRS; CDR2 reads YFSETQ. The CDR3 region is CASSTTGVSSGANVLTF. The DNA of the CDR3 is TGCGCCAGCAGCACCACAGGGGTTAGCTCTGGGGCCAACGTCCTGACTTTC.